This TCR beta chain was profiled in a study of cytomegalovirus exposure and HLA in healthy donors. The PCR was carried out with 60 Vbeta primers and 13 Jbeta primers. Generated by immunoSEQ multiplex PCR, the TCRdb table keeps only in-frame clones and is missing some. This repertoire shows 100,000 or so clones, 76% found once; its top ten account for around 4.1%. The CDR3 contains 13 residues. V lost 5 bases to trimming and J lost 4 bases, with 9 bases between them. Germline assignment: CDR1 MNHEY and CDR2 SVGAGI. This receptor was identified in a man in his forties in good health and CMV-seronegative. The V call is TRBV6-5, the J call TRBJ2-1; D not resolved. The sequencing sample was made of PBMCs. The chain's CDR3 is CASSPPGYNEQFF. The DNA of the CDR3 is TGTGCCAGCAGTCCCCCGGGTTACAATGAGCAGTTCTTC.